The 17 T cell receptor beta chains below all came from one sample that was sequenced in a study of siplizumab effects on memory and regulatory T cells. Method: immunoSEQ multiplex PCR; TCRdb's copy keeps in-frame clones and lacks some. The sample contains about 87,000 clones, 85% to 90% of which appear only once. The sample taken for sequencing was CD4+ T cells sorted from blood. These receptor sequences come from a human donor in good health.

The chain joins TRBV7-9 to TRBJ1-1; D unresolved. Germline V CDR1 and CDR2: SEHNR, FQNEAQ (reference sequence). Between the trimmed V and J ends, which lost 4 bases and 3 bases, there was a span of 15 bases. This CDR3 region has 15 residues. In DNA form, the CDR3 reads TGTGCCAGCAGCTCGGGGTGGGCAGTCGACACTGAAGCTTTCTTT. It encodes CASSSGWAVDTEAFF.

The rearrangement uses TRBV18 and TRBJ2-1, with a weak D call TRBD2 (6 bases). CDR1 is KGHSH, CDR2 LQKENI, per germline. CDR3 length: 16 residues. V dropped 1 base and J dropped 0 bases, with 10 bases sitting between them. In DNA, the CDR3 is TGTGCCAGCTCACCACGGGGAGGAGGCTCCTACAATGAGCAGTTCTTC. This translates into CASSPRGGGSYNEQFF. The whole variable domain, remainder taken from reference TRBV18 and TRBJ2-1, is NAGVMQNPRHLVRRRGQEARLRCSPMKGHSHVYWYRQLPEEGLKFMVYLQKENIIDESGMPKERFSAEFPKEGPSILRIQQVVRGDSAAYFCASSPRGGGSYNEQFFGPGTRLTVL.

The chain couples TRBV6-6 to TRBJ2-3; D unresolved. Germline lookup yields CDR1 MNHNY and CDR2 SVGAGI (reference sequence). V gave up 9 bases and J gave up 0 bases, with 10 bases separating them. This CDR3 contains 13 residues. The CDR3 DNA is TGTGCCAGTCGACTGGCCAGCACAGATACGCAGTATTTT. Protein: CASRLASTDTQYF.

The chain carries TRBV18 and TRBJ1-4; no definite D call. The germline CDR1 and CDR2 sequences are KGHSH and LQKENI. Deletions cut 0 bases from V and 7 bases from J, with 6 bases between. The CDR3 totals 13 residues. This CDR3 reads CASSPPFVEKLFF. CDR3 DNA sequence: TGTGCCAGCTCACCACCGTTCGTTGAAAAACTGTTTTTT.

This chain joins TRBV18 and TRBJ2-3; D gene ambiguous. This CDR3 spans 13 amino acids. V was cut by 8 bases and J by 2 bases, with 11 bases left in between. From germline, CDR1 is KGHSH and CDR2 LQKENI. The CDR3 DNA is TGTGCCAGCCCCAAACCTAACACAGATACGCAGTATTTT. Translation gives CASPKPNTDTQYF.

The rearrangement joins TRBV9 to TRBJ2-5; D remains ambiguous. The V gene's germline CDR1 is SGDLS and CDR2 YYNGEE. Trimming removed 5 bases at V and 5 bases at J, with 4 bases between. The CDR3 contains 10 residues. This chain's CDR3 is CASSAETQYF. DNA of the CDR3: TGTGCCAGCAGTGCGGAGACCCAGTACTTC. Complete variable domain (other parts from reference TRBV9 and TRBJ2-5): DSGVTQTPKHLITATGQRVTLRCSPRSGDLSVYWYQQSLDQGLQFLIQYYNGEERAKGNILERFSAQQFPDLHSELNLSSLELGDSALYFCASSAETQYFGPGTRLLVL.

The J gene is TRBJ2-7, the V gene TRBV5-1; D is perhaps TRBD2 (6 bases). V gave up 4 bases and J gave up 2 bases, with 10 bases separating them. This CDR3 has 13 amino acids. Germline V gene data show CDR1 as SGHRS and CDR2 as YFSETQ. CDR3 DNA sequence: TGCGCCAGCAGCCTGACGGGAGCCTACGAGCAGTACTTC. This gives the protein CASSLTGAYEQYF.

This rearrangement joins TRBV6-1 to TRBJ1-1, with D possibly TRBD1 on 5 matching bases. CDR3 length: 15 residues. The germline V gene has CDR1 MNHNS and CDR2 SASEGT. The V end lost 6 bases, the J end lost 3 bases, and 17 bases lay between the germline ends. CDR3 DNA: TGTGCCAGCAGCCGCCCTTTAGTGGGGCACACTGAAGCTTTCTTT. This sequence encodes CASSRPLVGHTEAFF.

With respect to this clone: At one of its ends the junction is not consistent with the germline gene, which may arise from a read error. The rearrangement links TRBV18 to TRBJ1-5; maybe TRBD1 (6 bases). CDR1 and CDR2 from the germline V gene are KGHSH and LQKENI. The CDR3 is 15 amino acids. The CDR3 loop is CASSPQGGGNQSQHF. DNA of the CDR3: TGTGCCAGCTCACCACAGGGGGGAGGCAATCAGTCCCAGCATTTT.

This sequence joins TRBV25-1 and TRBJ1-4; D unclear. CDR1 and CDR2 from the germline V gene are MGHDK and SYGVNS. The CDR3 totals 13 residues. The V gene lost 5 bases and the J gene lost 6 bases, with 10 bases spanning the gap. CDR3 sequence (DNA): TGTGCCAGCAGTCCGGCAGGTTATGAAAAACTGTTTTTT. It translates to CASSPAGYEKLFF.

The chain joins TRBV5-8 to TRBJ1-5; maybe TRBD1 (5 bases). This CDR3 is 12 amino acids long. V lost 5 bases and J 7 bases, leaving 10 bases between the germline ends. Germline CDR1 SGHTS, CDR2 YDEGEE. This chain's CDR3 is CASRTDSQPQHF. DNA for the CDR3: TGTGCCAGCAGAACTGACAGCCAGCCCCAGCATTTT.

The chain combines TRBV2 with TRBJ2-7; D gene ambiguous. The CDR3 is 13 residues long. The germline V gene has CDR1 SNHLY and CDR2 FYNNEI. V dropped 0 bases and J dropped 3 bases, with 6 bases sitting between them. CDR3 in DNA: TGTGCCAGCAGTGAAGCGCTCGGCTACGAGCAGTACTTC. This codes for CASSEALGYEQYF. The full variable domain, its missing parts supplied by reference TRBV2 and TRBJ2-7, is EPEVTQTPSHQVTQMGQEVILRCVPISNHLYFYWYRQILGQKVEFLVSFYNNEISEKSEIFDDQFSVERPDGSNFTLKIRSTKLEDSAMYFCASSEALGYEQYFGPGTRLTVT.

The chain uses TRBV7-6 and TRBJ2-7; no reliable D call. CDR1 and CDR2 from the germline V gene are SGHVS and FNYEAQ. This CDR3 spans 11 amino acids. Trimming cost V 11 bases and J 1 base, with 9 bases left between them. The CDR3 DNA sequence: TGTGCCGTTACCGGGTCCTACGAGCAGTACTTC. It specifies CAVTGSYEQYF.

The chain uses TRBV11-3 and TRBJ2-5; 10 bases match TRBD1. The J call may be wrong; the DNA end is better matched by TRBJ2-7. The CDR3 has 13 amino acids. CDR1 and CDR2 (germline): SGHNT, YENEEA. The CDR3 DNA follows: TGTGCCAGTGGAGGGACAGGGGCAGGCGAGCAGTACTTC. Encoded protein: CASGGTGAGEQYF.

The chain couples TRBV5-1 to TRBJ2-3; D could derive from TRBD1 or TRBD2 (5 bases each). From germline, CDR1 is SGHRS and CDR2 YFSETQ. CDR3 size: 14 residues. The ends were cut back, 3 bases at V and 0 bases at J, with 8 bases in the middle. CDR3 residues: CASSYGDSTDTQYF. CDR3 sequence (DNA): TGCGCCAGCAGCTATGGGGACAGCACAGATACGCAGTATTTT.

This chain joins TRBV11-3 and TRBJ2-3; TRBD1 matches at 8 bases. CDR3 size: 15 residues. V trimming: 5 bases; J trimming: 1 base; junction bases outside the gene matches: 5. In germline, CDR1 is SGHNT, CDR2 YENEEA. CDR3 nucleotide sequence: TGTGCCAGCAGCCCGAGACAGGGGCGCACAGATACGCAGTATTTT. Translating gives CASSPRQGRTDTQYF.

The table lists this clone with a count of one. This sequence joins TRBV28 and TRBJ1-3; 9 nucleotides agree with TRBD1. The CDR3 loop spans 16 amino acids. Trimming removed 6 bases from V and 2 bases from J; junction bases left unmatched: 8. From germline, CDR1 is MDHEN and CDR2 SYDVKM. The chain's CDR3 is CASSPRGQGTGNTIYF. CDR3 nucleotide sequence: TGTGCCAGCAGCCCAAGGGGACAGGGAACTGGAAACACCATATATTTT. Supplemented by reference TRBV28 and TRBJ1-3, the full variable domain reads DVKVTQSSRYLVKRTGEKVFLECVQDMDHENMFWYRQDPGLGLRLIYFSYDVKMKEKGDIPEGYSVSREKKERFSLILESASTNQTSMYLCASSPRGQGTGNTIYFGEGSWLTVV.